This TCR beta chain was retrieved from a study of cytomegalovirus exposure and HLA in healthy donors. It was with 60 Vbeta and 13 Jbeta primers that the PCR ran. Using immunoSEQ multiplex PCR, the repertoire was profiled, and TCRdb retains in-frame clones only, with some absent. This sample has 200,000 to 300,000 clones; roughly 81% occur once, and the top ten carry 1.5% to 2%. This CDR3 is built from 14 residues. V lost 2 bases and J 6 bases, leaving 15 bases between the germline ends. Germline CDR1 is GTSNPN and CDR2 is SVGIG (reference sequence). This clone was detected once. The receptor was derived from a middle-aged woman in good health and CMV-seropositive. J is TRBJ2-3 and V is TRBV30, with TRBD2 as a possible D gene (5 bases). The sample was PBMCs. The DNA of the CDR3 is TGTGCCTGGAGTACAGCGGTGGCGGTGGATACGCAGTATTTT. As protein: CAWSTAVAVDTQYF.